This T cell receptor beta chain was observed in a study of shared clonotypes between healthy human individuals. Study in general: CD4 naive and CD4 memory each took three plates per donor, while CD8 naive took two and CD8 memory one. Findings and limits, study-wide: Donor clonotype sharing was expected to depend on sequencing depth. Blood alone was sampled, and tissue repertoires likely differ.

CDR3 length equals 14 residues. The V gene's germline CDR1 is SGHRS and CDR2 YFSETQ. The ends lost 4 bases at V and 7 bases at J; junction bases unmatched: 2. The repertoire was sequenced with immunoSEQ multiplex PCR; TCRdb's copy has only in-frame clones and lacks some. The data show approximately 2.1 million clones, with more than 80% seen just once and 0.39% held by the top ten. Recent acute infections and vaccinations were absent in the healthy HIV-negative adult donors. This clone appeared once. No antigen is known for it. This rearrangement joins TRBV5-1 to TRBJ2-2; 12 bases align to TRBD2. The TCR comes from a man younger than 35 in good health. Some clones in this sample may be carry-over from other donors' samples. Sequenced sample: naive CD4+ T cells from PBMCs. Sample subset: CD45RA+ positively selected. CDR3 coding DNA: TGCGCCAGCAGCCCGGGACTAGCGGGCGGGGAGCTGTTTTTT. Encoded protein: CASSPGLAGGELFF.